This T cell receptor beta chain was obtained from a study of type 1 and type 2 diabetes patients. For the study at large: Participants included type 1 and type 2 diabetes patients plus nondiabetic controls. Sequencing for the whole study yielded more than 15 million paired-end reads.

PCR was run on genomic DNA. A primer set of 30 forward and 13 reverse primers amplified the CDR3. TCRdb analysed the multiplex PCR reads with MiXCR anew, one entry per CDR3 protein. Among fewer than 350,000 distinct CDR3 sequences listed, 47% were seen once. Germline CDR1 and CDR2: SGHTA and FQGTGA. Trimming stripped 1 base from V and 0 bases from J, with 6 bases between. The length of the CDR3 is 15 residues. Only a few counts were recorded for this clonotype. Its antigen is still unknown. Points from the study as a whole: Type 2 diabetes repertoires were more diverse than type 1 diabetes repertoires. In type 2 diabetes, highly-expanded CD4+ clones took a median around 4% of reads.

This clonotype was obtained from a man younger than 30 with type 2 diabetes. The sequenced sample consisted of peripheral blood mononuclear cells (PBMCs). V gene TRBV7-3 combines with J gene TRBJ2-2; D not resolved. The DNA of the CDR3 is TGTGCCAGCAGCTTAAACTCCCCGAACACCGGGGAGCTGTTTTTT. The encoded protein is CASSLNSPNTGELFF.